These 12 T cell receptor beta chains were all obtained from the same sample, sequenced in a study of T cells in localized non-small cell lung cancer. Only in-frame clones appear in the TCRdb table, and some are missing; sequencing was by immunoSEQ multiplex PCR. The data contain tens of thousands of clones, 70% to 90% of them seen just once; the ten biggest clones take up 10% to 15%. The sequences come from peripheral blood, collected before any cancer treatment. These TCRs come from a female donor aged 60 or older with stage III squamous cell lung carcinoma.

This chain connects TRBV6-1 to TRBJ2-5; no definite D call. Germline V gene lookup returns CDR1 MNHNS and CDR2 SASEGT. The CDR3 is made up of 12 amino acids. Trimming removed 2 bases at V and 4 bases at J, with 5 bases between. CDR3 sequence reads: CASSERAETQYF. The DNA for the CDR3 is TGTGCCAGCAGTGAAAGGGCAGAGACCCAGTACTTC.

The chain links TRBV5-6 to TRBJ2-3; D is ambiguous. Germline V gives CDR1 SGHDT, CDR2 YYEEEE. This CDR3 is 12 amino acids long. V lost 1 base to trimming and J lost 7 bases, with 7 bases between them. DNA for the CDR3: TGTGCCAGCAGCTTGCCGGACCATACGCAGTATTTT. Protein: CASSLPDHTQYF.

CDR3 in DNA: TGTGCCAGCAGTGAACAGGGCTCGGTTTATGGCTACACCTTC. Amino acids: CASSEQGSVYGYTF. The genes are TRBV2 and TRBJ1-2; the D gene is possibly TRBD1 (5 bases). Per the germline V gene, CDR1 is SNHLY and CDR2 is FYNNEI. The CDR3 is made up of 14 amino acids. Trimming cost V 2 bases and J 5 bases, with 12 bases left between them.

The genes are TRBV11-2 and TRBJ2-5; D may be TRBD2 (5 bases). V gave up 3 bases and J gave up 5 bases, with 13 bases separating them. This CDR3 has 14 residues. Germline CDR1 SGHAT, CDR2 FQNNGV. CDR3 region: CASSFLATGETQYF. The CDR3 region has the DNA TGTGCCAGCAGCTTCCTAGCTACCGGGGAGACCCAGTACTTC.

The chain is built from TRBV10-3 and TRBJ1-4; 7 bases are a match to TRBD1. V lost 10 bases and J lost 5; bases outside the gene matches: 13. The CDR3 sequence is 15 residues long. Germline CDR1 and CDR2: ENHRY and SYGVKD. DNA of the CDR3: TGTGCCAGCAGCCAAACAGGGGACAAGAATGAAAAACTGTTTTTT. This encodes CASSQTGDKNEKLFF.

The chain uses TRBV28 and TRBJ2-4, with D hard to call. This CDR3 region has 12 residues. The V and J ends lost 3 bases and 6 bases respectively, with 6 bases between them. The germline V gene encodes CDR1 MDHEN and CDR2 SYDVKM. CDR3: CASSLSLNIQYF. CDR3 in DNA: TGTGCCAGCAGTTTGTCTTTAAACATTCAGTACTTC. The variable domain in full, with the rest retrieved from reference TRBV28 and TRBJ2-4, is DVKVTQSSRYLVKRTGEKVFLECVQDMDHENMFWYRQDPGLGLRLIYFSYDVKMKEKGDIPEGYSVSREKKERFSLILESASTNQTSMYLCASSLSLNIQYFGAGTRLSVL.

The chain carries TRBV6-1 and TRBJ1-4; maybe TRBD1 (6 bases). There are 14 residues in the CDR3. Germline V gene data show CDR1 as MNHNS and CDR2 as SASEGT. V lost 4 bases and J 6 bases, leaving 12 bases between the germline ends. This chain's CDR3 is CASSAAGGYEKLFF. The CDR3, as DNA: TGTGCCAGCAGTGCGGCGGGGGGCTATGAAAAACTGTTTTTT.

This chain joins TRBV6-6 and TRBJ1-2; 7 nucleotides agree with TRBD1. The CDR3 has 15 residues. CDR1 is MNHNY, CDR2 SVGAGI, per germline (reference sequence). V lost 0 bases, J lost 6 bases, and 7 bases stayed unmatched. The CDR3 loop is CASSYSRGGADGYTF. Here the CDR3 DNA reads TGTGCCAGCAGTTACTCGAGAGGGGGCGCGGATGGCTACACCTTC.

This chain links TRBV28 with TRBJ1-6; D perhaps matches TRBD1 (5 bases). The germline V gene encodes CDR1 MDHEN and CDR2 SYDVKM. The V end was cut by 6 bases, the J end by 4 bases, with 7 bases between. The CDR3 has 13 residues. The CDR3 nucleotides are TGTGCCAGCAGCACAGGTTATAATTCACCCCTCCACTTT. Translated, it gives CASSTGYNSPLHF.

This chain uses TRBV5-1 with TRBJ1-2, with 9 nucleotides matching TRBD1. CDR1 is SGHRS and CDR2 is YFSETQ in the germline V gene. V lost 0 bases to trimming and J lost 3 bases; unmatched junction nucleotides: 6. This CDR3 has 16 residues. The CDR3 region is CASSLGLGQGDYGYTF. CDR3 bases: TGCGCCAGCAGCTTGGGCCTGGGACAGGGCGACTATGGCTACACCTTC.

The gene calls are TRBV27 and TRBJ2-7; TRBD2 might be the D (6 bases). Per the germline V gene, CDR1 is MNHEY and CDR2 is SMNVEV (reference sequence). The CDR3 totals 14 residues. The ends were cut back, 3 bases at V and 5 bases at J, with 14 bases in the middle. As DNA, the CDR3 is TGTGCCAGCAGTTTGGGACGGGGACTCAACGAGCAGTACTTC. Protein product: CASSLGRGLNEQYF.

The gene calls are TRBV5-1 and TRBJ2-6; 9 bases line up with TRBD2. Germline values: CDR1 SGHRS, CDR2 YFSETQ. The CDR3 runs to 17 residues. The V gene end was trimmed by 0 bases and the J gene end by 4 bases; junction bases not matched to a gene: 5. The CDR3 loop reads CASSLAAGGSGANVLTF. CDR3 DNA sequence: TGCGCCAGCAGCTTGGCGGCGGGAGGGTCGGGGGCCAACGTCCTGACTTTC.